This T cell receptor (beta chain) was sequenced during a study of blood T cell repertoires in COVID-19. About the research overall: The United States, Italy and Spain supplied acute and convalescent COVID-19 samples.

The CDR3 contains 16 residues. The germline V and J ends were trimmed by 5 bases and 10 bases, with 23 bases remaining between them. In germline, CDR1 is SGHTA, CDR2 FQGNSA. Using immunoSEQ multiplex PCR, the repertoire was profiled, and TCRdb retains in-frame clones only, with some absent. The sample includes 150,000 to 200,000 clones, about four fifths of them seen just once. Contact with a PCR-confirmed or clinician-diagnosed COVID-19 case occurred within 2 weeks of entry. The chain uses TRBV7-2 and TRBJ1-4; D remains unclear. This clonotype was obtained from a woman in her thirties who had been exposed to COVID-19. The sample taken for sequencing was PBMCs or T cells enriched from blood (not recorded which). CDR3 coding DNA: TGTGCCAGCAGCGCCGATTCCCGAGGGAGAATGGGAAAACTGTTTTTT. Translated: CASSADSRGRMGKLFF.